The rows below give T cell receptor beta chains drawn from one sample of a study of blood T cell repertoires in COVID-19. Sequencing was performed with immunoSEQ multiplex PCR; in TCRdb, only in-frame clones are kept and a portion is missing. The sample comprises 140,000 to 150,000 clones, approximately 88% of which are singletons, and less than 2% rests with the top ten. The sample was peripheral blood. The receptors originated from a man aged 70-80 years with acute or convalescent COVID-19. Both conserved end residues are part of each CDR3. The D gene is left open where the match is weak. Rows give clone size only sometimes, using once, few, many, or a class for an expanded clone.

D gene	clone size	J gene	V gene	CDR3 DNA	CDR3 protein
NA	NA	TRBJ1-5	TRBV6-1	TGTGCCAGCAGTGAACAATCAGATCAGCCCCAGCATTTT	CASSEQSDQPQHF
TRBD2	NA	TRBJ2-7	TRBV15	TGTGCCACCAGCAGAGGTAGCGGGAGATACGAGCAGTACTTC	CATSRGSGRYEQYF
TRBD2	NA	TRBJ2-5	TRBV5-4	TGTGCCAGCAGCCAAAGCGGGGGGTACCAAGAGACCCAGTACTTC	CASSQSGGYQETQYF
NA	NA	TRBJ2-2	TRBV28	TGTGCCAGCAGTTTTTTGGGGGGGAACACCGGGGAGCTGTTTTTT	CASSFLGGNTGELFF
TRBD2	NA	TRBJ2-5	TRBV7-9	TGTGCCAGCAGCGCAGCGGGGGGAAGTGGAGAGACCCAGTACTTC	CASSAAGGSGETQYF
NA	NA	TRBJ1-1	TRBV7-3	TGTGCCAGCAGCTGGACAGACAACACTGAAGCTTTCTTT	CASSWTDNTEAFF
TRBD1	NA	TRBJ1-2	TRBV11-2	TGTGCCAGCAGCTGGGACGGGACAGTATATGGCTACACCTTC	CASSWDGTVYGYTF
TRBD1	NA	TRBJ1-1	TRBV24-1	TGTGCCATCAGGGTCCCGACTCGGACAGGGGGAGACATGAACACTGAAGCTTTCTTT	CAIRVPTRTGGDMNTEAFF
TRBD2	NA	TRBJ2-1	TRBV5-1	TGCGCCAGCAGCTTGAGAGGGACTAGCTCCTACAATGAGCAGTTCTTC	CASSLRGTSSYNEQFF
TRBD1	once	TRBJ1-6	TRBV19	TGTGCCAGTAGCTTCCGGGACAGGGTTCGCTCACCCCTCCACTTT	CASSFRDRVRSPLHF
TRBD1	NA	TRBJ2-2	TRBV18	TGTGCCAGCTCACTGACAGGGACCGGAGAGCTGTTTTTT	CASSLTGTGELFF
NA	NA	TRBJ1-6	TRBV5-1	TGCGCCAGCAACACAGGGTCAAATAATTCACCCCTCCACTTT	CASNTGSNNSPLHF
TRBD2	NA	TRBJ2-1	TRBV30	TGTGCCTGGACTCGAGGGACTAGCGGTTCCAATGAGCAGTTCTTC	CAWTRGTSGSNEQFF
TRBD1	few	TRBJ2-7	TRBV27	TGTGCCAGCAGTTGGGGCCAGGGGGCATACGAGCAGTACTTC	CASSWGQGAYEQYF